This T cell receptor (beta chain) was captured by sequencing in a study of blood T cell repertoires in COVID-19. Turning to the study itself: PBMCs, B-cell-depleted T cells, or T cells were the source of the cDNA or gDNA that made up the material.

Recruitment covered about two dozen US areas and drew participants whose ages spanned about 18 to 95 years. Original processing notes: Reference gene primer amplification yielded estimated nucleated cell counts. Assay: immunoSEQ multiplex PCR; the TCRdb copy retains only in-frame clones and omits some. V and J calls and clone size are given by that table; D and trimming were obtained from the DNA. The top ten hold around 1.7% of the sample, which has around 280,000 clones, around 87% seen once. The specimen was PBMCs or T cells enriched from blood (not recorded which). This TCR derives from a young woman with acute COVID-19.

CDR3 nucleotide sequence: TGCGCCAGCAGCACGAAACAGGGGGCGCAACACGAGCAGTACTTC. It yields the protein CASSTKQGAQHEQYF. The gene calls are TRBV5-1 and TRBJ2-7; the match to TRBD1 covers 9 bases. J gave up 5 bases and V 4 bases, and 10 bases lay outside the gene matches. The CDR3 extends over 15 amino acids. Germline values: CDR1 SGHRS, CDR2 YFSETQ.